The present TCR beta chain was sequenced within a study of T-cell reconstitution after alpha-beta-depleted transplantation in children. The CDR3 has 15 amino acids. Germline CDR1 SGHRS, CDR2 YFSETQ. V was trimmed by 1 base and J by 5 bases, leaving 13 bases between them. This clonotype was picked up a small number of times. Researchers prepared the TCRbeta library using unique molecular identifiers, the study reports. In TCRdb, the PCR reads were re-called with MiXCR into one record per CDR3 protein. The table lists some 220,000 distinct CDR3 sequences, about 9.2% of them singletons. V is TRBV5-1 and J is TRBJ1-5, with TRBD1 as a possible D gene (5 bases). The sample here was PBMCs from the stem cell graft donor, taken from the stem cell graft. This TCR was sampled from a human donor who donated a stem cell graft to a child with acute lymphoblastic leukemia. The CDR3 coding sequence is TGCGCCAGCAGCTTGAAGTGGGGCCAGGATCAGCCCCAGCATTTT. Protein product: CASSLKWGQDQPQHF.